This passage covers 21 T cell receptor beta chains from one sample sequenced in a study of T cell changes during pregnancy in multiple sclerosis. Sequenced by immunoSEQ multiplex PCR; TCRdb stores in-frame clones only, minus some. The sample yields some 74,000 clones, 80% to 95% seen once. The source was peripheral blood, collected after pregnancy. The receptors here all came from a female donor in good health, enrolled as a control in a pregnancy study.

V gene TRBV7-3 combines with J gene TRBJ2-1; D is perhaps TRBD1 (5 bases). The V end was cut by 5 bases, the J end by 0 bases, with 14 bases between. CDR1 SGHTA and CDR2 FQGTGA come from the germline V gene. The CDR3 covers 16 residues. The CDR3 protein is CASSQGDLPSYNEQFF. Written as DNA, the CDR3 is TGTGCCAGCAGCCAAGGGGATCTACCCTCCTACAATGAGCAGTTCTTC.

V and J are TRBV5-1 and TRBJ2-7; 9 bases map to TRBD1. The CDR3 is made up of 14 amino acids. V shed 1 base, J shed 2 bases, and the junction held 1 base outside the gene matches. Germline V gives CDR1 SGHRS, CDR2 YFSETQ. This CDR3 reads CASSLRQGAYEQYF. CDR3 DNA: TGCGCCAGCAGCTTGAGACAGGGGGCCTACGAGCAGTACTTC.

The chain is built from TRBV10-3 and TRBJ2-7, with a weak D call TRBD1 (6 bases). The CDR3 runs 13 residues. V lost 4 bases and J 5 bases, leaving 12 bases between the germline ends. Germline assignment: CDR1 ENHRY and CDR2 SYGVKD. CDR3 sequence (DNA): TGTGCCATCAGTGGTTCAGGGGCCCACGAGCAGTACTTC. The encoded protein is CAISGSGAHEQYF.

This clone was recorded only once. This sequence joins TRBV19 and TRBJ2-7; tentative D call: TRBD1 (5 bases). This CDR3 comprises 13 residues. The V end was cut by 4 bases, the J end by 3 bases, with 10 bases between. Per the germline V gene, CDR1 is LNHDA and CDR2 is SQIVND (reference sequence). CDR3 DNA: TGTGCCAGTAGTACTCAAACAGGCTACGAGCAGTACTTC. Its translation: CASSTQTGYEQYF. The variable domain in full, with the rest retrieved from reference TRBV19 and TRBJ2-7, is DGGITQSPKYLFRKEGQNVTLSCEQNLNHDAMYWYRQDPGQGLRLIYYSQIVNDFQKGDIAEGYSVSREKKESFPLTVTSAQKNPTAFYLCASSTQTGYEQYFGPGTRLTVT.

The genes are TRBV5-6 and TRBJ2-7; 8 positions agree with TRBD2. With 0 bases clipped from V and 3 bases from J, the junction kept 5 bases outside the gene matches. CDR3 size: 15 residues. Germline assignment: CDR1 SGHDT and CDR2 YYEEEE. CDR3 amino acids: CASSLGVAGNYEQYF. The CDR3, as DNA: TGTGCCAGCAGCTTGGGAGTAGCGGGGAACTACGAGCAGTACTTC.

V is TRBV21-1 and J is TRBJ2-3; the table's TRBD1 call for D was not verified on the DNA. TRBV21-1 corresponds to a pseudogene. The CDR3 is made up of 17 amino acids. The CDR3 sequence: CASSKGDRGRSTDTQYF. CDR3 DNA sequence: TGTGCCAGCAGCAAAGGGGACAGGGGCCGTAGCACAGATACGCAGTATTTT.

The chain has TRBV19 and TRBJ2-3; 8 nucleotides match TRBD1. V lost 5 bases to trimming and J lost 4 bases; unmatched junction nucleotides: 8. This CDR3 is built from 15 residues. The germline V gene encodes CDR1 LNHDA and CDR2 SQIVND (reference sequence). CDR3 loop: CASSPTTGAADTQYF. The CDR3 DNA reads as TGTGCCAGTAGTCCGACGACAGGGGCGGCAGATACGCAGTATTTT.

This chain connects TRBV28 to TRBJ1-2; a possible D gene is TRBD1 (6 bases). The CDR3 runs to 15 residues. CDR1 is MDHEN and CDR2 is SYDVKM in the germline V gene. V was shortened by 5 bases and J by 4 bases, with 17 bases between the two germline ends. The CDR3, as DNA: TGTGCCAGCAGTCCCGGCAGGGGTCTTGGCTATGGCTACACCTTC. Translation gives CASSPGRGLGYGYTF.

This rearrangement joins TRBV18 to TRBJ1-5; the D gene is possibly TRBD1 (6 bases). CDR3 length: 13 residues. CDR1 and CDR2 (germline): KGHSH, LQKENI. The ends were cut back, 3 bases at V and 9 bases at J, with 12 bases in the middle. CDR3 nucleotides: TGTGCCAGCTCACCGAGGGGGAGAGGGCCCCAGCATTTT. Translated: CASSPRGRGPQHF.

The chain couples TRBV6-6 to TRBJ2-3; 9 positions match TRBD1. Germline CDR1 MNHNY, CDR2 SVGAGI (reference sequence). V was pared by 2 bases and J by 1 base, with 4 bases of the junction left unmatched. CDR3 length equals 16 residues. The CDR3 spells CASSYQQGAGTDTQYF. CDR3 in DNA: TGTGCCAGCAGTTACCAACAGGGGGCTGGCACAGATACGCAGTATTTT.

This rearrangement joins TRBV18 to TRBJ2-2, with a tentative D call TRBD2 (5 bases). Deletions cut 4 bases from V and 3 bases from J, with 9 bases between. The CDR3 loop spans 14 amino acids. Germline V CDR1 and CDR2: KGHSH, LQKENI. CDR3 in DNA: TGTGCCAGCTCACAAAGCGGAGACACCGGGGAGCTGTTTTTT. This codes for CASSQSGDTGELFF. Full variable domain (rest looked up from reference TRBV18 and TRBJ2-2): NAGVMQNPRHLVRRRGQEARLRCSPMKGHSHVYWYRQLPEEGLKFMVYLQKENIIDESGMPKERFSAEFPKEGPSILRIQQVVRGDSAAYFCASSQSGDTGELFFGEGSRLTVL.

This chain joins TRBV15 and TRBJ2-1; D unresolved. CDR1 and CDR2 from the germline V gene are LNHNV and YYDKDF (reference sequence). The CDR3 spans 16 residues. Trimming stripped 4 bases from V and 1 base from J, with 14 bases between. DNA for the CDR3: TGTGCCACCAGCACCCCAACGGCAGGTTCCTACAATGAGCAGTTCTTC. Protein product: CATSTPTAGSYNEQFF.

J is TRBJ1-6 and V is TRBV7-8; 7 bases are a match to TRBD1. The CDR3 loop spans 13 amino acids. Trimming cost V 6 bases and J 7 bases; bases outside gene matches: 3. In germline, CDR1 is SGHVS, CDR2 FQNEAQ. The CDR3 spells CASRGQRNSPLHF. CDR3 nucleotide sequence: TGTGCCAGCAGGGGACAGAGGAATTCACCCCTCCACTTT.

The rearrangement joins TRBV28 to TRBJ2-1; D is perhaps TRBD1 (5 bases). Per the germline V gene, CDR1 is MDHEN and CDR2 is SYDVKM. Trimming left V 6 bases short and J 0 bases short, with 12 bases between. The CDR3 runs 15 residues. The CDR3 reads CASSPVGASYNEQFF. The CDR3 region has the DNA TGTGCCAGCAGCCCAGTAGGGGCCTCCTACAATGAGCAGTTCTTC.

The V and J genes are TRBV6-4 and TRBJ2-2; 8 bases are a match to TRBD1. Germline V gives CDR1 MRHNA, CDR2 SNTAGT. The CDR3 runs 14 residues. V trimming: 6 bases; J trimming: 6 bases; junction bases outside the gene matches: 6. DNA for the CDR3: TGTGCCAGCAGCCCGGACAGGGTGGCCGGGGAGCTGTTTTTT. Its translation is CASSPDRVAGELFF.

This clone came up once. The CDR3 DNA follows: TGTGCCAGCAAGGGAGGGTTTCAGCCCCAGCATTTT. As protein: CASKGGFQPQHF. The rearrangement joins TRBV6-1 to TRBJ1-5; D gene ambiguous. Deletions cut 7 bases from V and 6 bases from J, with 10 bases between. The CDR3 length is 12 residues. The germline V gene encodes CDR1 MNHNS and CDR2 SASEGT.

The chain recombines TRBV5-5 with TRBJ2-7, with TRBD1 as a possible D gene (5 bases). The germline V gene has CDR1 SGHKS and CDR2 YYEKEE (reference sequence). The V end was cut by 4 bases, the J end by 2 bases, with 16 bases between. This CDR3 region has 15 residues. CDR3 protein: CASSATGGRPYEQYF. CDR3 nucleotides: TGTGCCAGCAGCGCTACAGGTGGAAGACCCTACGAGCAGTACTTC.

This clone was counted a single time. The chain couples TRBV28 to TRBJ2-7, with TRBD1 as a possible D gene (7 bases). This CDR3 is 15 amino acids long. Germline V gives CDR1 MDHEN, CDR2 SYDVKM. V was shortened by 7 bases and J by 4 bases, with 20 bases between the two germline ends. The CDR3 bases are TGTGCCAGCACCCCAGGGGGGACGGAGAGATACGAGCAGTACTTC. Translating it yields CASTPGGTERYEQYF.

J is TRBJ1-1 and V is TRBV5-1; 10 bases fit TRBD1. V lost 4 bases to trimming and J lost 1 base; unmatched junction nucleotides: 7. CDR3 size: 16 residues. CDR1 SGHRS and CDR2 YFSETQ come from the germline V gene. In nucleotides, the CDR3 is TGCGCCAGCAGCCTCAGGACAGGGGGGCAGAACACTGAAGCTTTCTTT. It codes for CASSLRTGGQNTEAFF.

V and J are TRBV5-1 and TRBJ2-7, with D perhaps matching TRBD1 (6 bases). The V gene lost 0 bases and the J gene lost 1 base, with 11 bases spanning the gap. CDR1 and CDR2 from the germline V gene are SGHRS and YFSETQ. The CDR3 consists of 15 residues. The CDR3 DNA reads TGCGCCAGCAGCTTGGCTCCCAGGGGTTCCTACGAGCAGTACTTC. It is translated as CASSLAPRGSYEQYF.

The CDR3 is CASSGFTRYYGYTF. Written as DNA, the CDR3 is TGTGCCAGCAGTGGGTTTACTAGGTACTATGGCTACACCTTC. V and J are TRBV6-1 and TRBJ1-2; no firm D call. CDR3 length equals 14 residues. Germline CDR1 MNHNS, CDR2 SASEGT. V was trimmed by 4 bases and J by 3 bases, leaving 12 bases between them.